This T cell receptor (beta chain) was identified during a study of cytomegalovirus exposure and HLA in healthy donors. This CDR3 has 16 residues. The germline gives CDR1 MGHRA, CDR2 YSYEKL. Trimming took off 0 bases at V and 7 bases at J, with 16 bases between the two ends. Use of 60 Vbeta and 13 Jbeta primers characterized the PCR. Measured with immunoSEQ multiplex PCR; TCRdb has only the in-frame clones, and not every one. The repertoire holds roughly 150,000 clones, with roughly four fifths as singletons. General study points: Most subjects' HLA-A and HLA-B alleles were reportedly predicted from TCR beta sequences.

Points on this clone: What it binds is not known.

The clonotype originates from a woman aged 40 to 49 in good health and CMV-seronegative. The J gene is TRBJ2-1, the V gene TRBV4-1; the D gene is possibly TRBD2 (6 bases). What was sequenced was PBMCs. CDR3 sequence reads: CASSQEGRGVNNEQFF. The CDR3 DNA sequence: TGCGCCAGCAGCCAAGAGGGGCGCGGGGTAAATAATGAGCAGTTCTTC.